Below, one T cell receptor (beta chain) is given with its context. Its specificity is unknown. This table comes from immunoSEQ multiplex PCR, and its TCRdb copy is limited to in-frame clones, with some not included. Among 50,000 to 65,000 clones listed, roughly 87% were seen once. The CDR3 covers 12 residues. The V and J ends lost 5 bases and 6 bases respectively, with 11 bases between them. CDR1 LNHDA and CDR2 SQIVND come from the germline V gene (reference sequence). The record originates from a study of OX40 agonist ivuxolimab in advanced cancers. Study summary: An agonistic anti-OX40 (CD134) antibody, ivuxolimab, was used to treat the patients.

Study-level findings and limits: Fewer expanded clones were found on average in CD4+ than in CD8+ T cells.

The specimen was CD4+ or CD8+ T cells sorted from blood, collected in a trial of the OX40 agonist ivuxolimab. The source is an adult with an advanced solid tumor such as melanoma, head and neck, liver or kidney cancer. This chain links TRBV19 with TRBJ2-7, with D perhaps TRBD1 (6 bases). CDR3 residues: CASSVGQTEQYF. The CDR3 bases are TGTGCCAGTAGTGTGGGACAAACCGAGCAGTACTTC.